This TCR beta chain comes out of a study of cytomegalovirus exposure and HLA in healthy donors. Study background: The roughly 100 million unique TCR beta sequences, from about 179 million T cells, were found by an earlier analysis.

A multiplex PCR was run with 60 Vbeta primers and 13 Jbeta primers. Sequenced by immunoSEQ multiplex PCR; TCRdb stores in-frame clones only, minus some. The sample has approximately 110,000 clones, over 60% seen once. CDR3 length: 18 amino acids. The V segment lost 4 bases and the J segment 9 bases; nucleotides outside the gene matches: 17. Germline assignment: CDR1 MGHRA and CDR2 YSYEKL. Sequenced sample: PBMCs. The genes are TRBV4-1 and TRBJ1-6; TRBD1 agrees at 8 bases. This clonotype originated in a man aged 50 to 59 in good health and CMV-seronegative. The CDR3 loop reads CASSLLPGGRGLASPLHF. As DNA, the CDR3 is TGCGCCAGCAGCCTTCTCCCGGGGGGCAGGGGGCTCGCTTCACCCCTCCACTTT.